The clone carrying this T cell receptor beta chain was observed a single time. TCRdb's table, derived via immunoSEQ multiplex PCR, lists solely in-frame clones and lacks some. The table has 200,000 to 250,000 clones, over 75% seen once. This sample stems from a study of blood T cell repertoires in COVID-19. As for the study in general: The United States, Italy and Spain were the sources of the acute and convalescent COVID-19 samples.

Individuals aged about 18 to 89 years were recruited from 24 US areas. Trimming removed 3 bases from V and 9 bases from J; junction bases left unmatched: 5. The germline V gene encodes CDR1 LNHDA and CDR2 SQIVND (reference sequence). The CDR3 consists of 13 residues. This TCR was recovered from a man in his forties or fifties who had recovered from COVID-19. Source material: PBMCs or T cells enriched from blood (not recorded which). The chain recombines TRBV19 with TRBJ1-5, with 7 bases aligning to TRBD1. In DNA form, the CDR3 reads TGTGCCAGTAGTATTTGGGACAGCTCGCCCCAGCATTTT. It encodes CASSIWDSSPQHF.